Listed below are T cell receptor beta chains from one sample, sequenced in a study of T cell responses to AZD1222 COVID-19 vaccine. Using immunoSEQ multiplex PCR, the repertoire was profiled, and TCRdb retains in-frame clones only, with some absent. The data contain 130,000 or so clones, more than 80% of them seen just once; the ten biggest clones take up more than 0.85%. The specimen comprised peripheral blood, sampled on day 0 of MenACWY control vaccination. Receptors originate from an adult in good health. Both conserved end residues are part of each CDR3. A D gene is named only where the DNA matches it firmly. Rows give clone size only sometimes, using once, few, many, or a class for an expanded clone.

NA	TRBV4-3	NA	TRBJ1-2	TGCGCCAGCAGCCCGCGTGCGGGGGTAGGGTATGGCTACACCTTC	CASSPRAGVGYGYTF
NA	TRBV5-6	NA	TRBJ2-1	TGTGCCAGCAGCCCCGCAGGTGAGCAGTTCTTC	CASSPAGEQFF
NA	TRBV3-1/TRBV3-2	NA	TRBJ1-2	TGTGCCAGCAGCCAAGTGGCAGGAGGCGGCTACACCTTC	CASSQVAGGGYTF
NA	TRBV28	TRBD1	TRBJ1-2	TGTGCCAGCAGTTTAGGGACAGGGGGCGGCAGAGGCTATGGCTACACCTTC	CASSLGTGGGRGYGYTF
NA	TRBV20-1	NA	TRBJ1-5	TGCAGTGCTAGTACAGTCCTCCATCAGCCCCAGCATTTT	CSASTVLHQPQHF
NA	TRBV7-9	NA	TRBJ1-4	TGTGCCAGCAGCAGTGGGACCGTTGAAAAACTGTTTTTT	CASSSGTVEKLFF
NA	TRBV9	NA	TRBJ1-6	TGTGCCAGCAGAGGGGATAGCCTCACCCTCCACTTT	CASRGDSLTLHF
NA	TRBV28	TRBD1	TRBJ1-6	TGTGCCAGCAGCACCGTCGACAGGGGCAGATCACCCCTCCACTTT	CASSTVDRGRSPLHF
NA	TRBV28	NA	TRBJ2-6	TGTGCCAGCAGTGTCCAGGACTCTGGGGCCAACGTCCTGACTTTC	CASSVQDSGANVLTF
NA	TRBV6-6	NA	TRBJ2-7	TGTGCCAGCAGTCGTACTATATACGAGCAGTACTTC	CASSRTIYEQYF
NA	TRBV7-9	NA	TRBJ1-2	TGTGCCAGCAGCTTAGCACCTACTAACTATGGCTACACCTTC	CASSLAPTNYGYTF
NA	TRBV7-8	NA	TRBJ2-7	TGTGCCAGCAGCCTTCCCTGGAAGCGGGACACATACGAGCAGTACTTC	CASSLPWKRDTYEQYF
NA	TRBV19	TRBD1	TRBJ2-3	TGTGCCAGTGGTAAACCGGGACAGGGTACAGATACGCAGTATTTT	CASGKPGQGTDTQYF
NA	TRBV28	TRBD1	TRBJ1-2	TGTGCCAGCAGAGGGACAGGGGGCAGGAATGGCTACACCTTC	CASRGTGGRNGYTF
NA	TRBV5-1	NA	TRBJ1-4	TGCGCCAGCACCAGTGCTTCTAATGAAAAACTGTTTTTT	CASTSASNEKLFF
NA	TRBV5-4	TRBD2	TRBJ2-7	TGTGCCAGCAGTTTCGGACTAGAGAGGGCCTACGAGCAGTACTTC	CASSFGLERAYEQYF
NA	TRBV14	NA	TRBJ1-4	TGTGCCAGCAGCCAAAAAAATAGTCGCGAAAAACTGTTTTTT	CASSQKNSREKLFF
NA	TRBV9	NA	TRBJ2-2	TGTGCCAGCAGCGTAGGGAGGGAAACCGGGGAGCTGTTTTTT	CASSVGRETGELFF
once	TRBV5-4	NA	TRBJ2-5	TGTGCCAGCAGCTTGGATGGAGAGACCCAGTACTTC	CASSLDGETQYF
NA	TRBV2	NA	TRBJ1-5	TGTGCCAGCAGTGATTGGGGGGCTCAGCCCCAGCATTTT	CASSDWGAQPQHF
NA	TRBV29-1	NA	TRBJ2-5	TGCAGCGTTGGTGAGACCCAGTACTTC	CSVGETQYF
NA	TRBV6-5	NA	TRBJ2-7	TGTGCCAGCAGTTACTCACCGGACACCGTACCGTACTTC	CASSYSPDTVPYF
NA	TRBV28	TRBD1	TRBJ1-1	TGTGCCAGCAGTCCCCATACAGGGGTGAACACTGAAGCTTTCTTT	CASSPHTGVNTEAFF
NA	TRBV6-5	NA	TRBJ1-2	TGTGCCAGCAGATCAGGAGAAGGGGGCTATGGCTACACCTTC	CASRSGEGGYGYTF
NA	TRBV7-3	TRBD1	TRBJ1-1	TGTGCCAGCAGCTTAACGACAGGGGGAAACACTGAAGCTTTCTTT	CASSLTTGGNTEAFF
NA	TRBV19	NA	TRBJ2-1	TGTGCCAGTAGTCTGAGTCTTCCACGAAAACCCCACGATGAGCAGTTCTTC	CASSLSLPRKPHDEQFF